A selection of T cell receptor beta chains follows, all from one sample in a study of blood T cell repertoires in COVID-19. The repertoire was sequenced with immunoSEQ multiplex PCR; TCRdb's copy has only in-frame clones and lacks some. The table includes 120,000 to 150,000 clones, approximately 80% detected once. Source material: peripheral blood. The receptors were gathered from a man between 60 and 70 years old with active or convalescent COVID-19. Both conserved end residues are part of each CDR3. D genes are given only for firm matches. Size is omitted from some rows. Given values are once, few, many or a class for expanded clones.

J,D,size,V,DNA,CDR3
TRBJ2-5,NA,NA,TRBV18,TGTGCCAGCTCACCTGGCGGTTTAGAAGAGACCCAGTACTTC,CASSPGGLEETQYF
TRBJ2-3,TRBD2,NA,TRBV19,TGTGCCAGTAAGTCTAGCGGGAGGGCCAAGGATACGCAGTATTTT,CASKSSGRAKDTQYF
TRBJ1-2,TRBD1,NA,TRBV5-1,TGCGCCAGCAGCCTACGGACAGGGAGCTATGGCTACACCTTC,CASSLRTGSYGYTF
TRBJ1-1,NA,NA,TRBV5-1,TGCGCCAGCAGCACCCTGGCCCAACGGGGCACTGAAGCTTTCTTT,CASSTLAQRGTEAFF
TRBJ1-5,NA,few,TRBV6-6,TGTGCCAGCAGTTGGGTAGGGGGTCAGCCCCAGCATTTT,CASSWVGGQPQHF
TRBJ2-1,NA,NA,TRBV27,TGTGCCAGCAGTTTACGGGGGTACAATGAGCAGTTCTTC,CASSLRGYNEQFF
TRBJ2-6,NA,NA,TRBV7-9,TGTGCCAGCAGCTCTAACAGGGCTGGGGCCAACGTCCTGACTTTC,CASSSNRAGANVLTF
TRBJ2-5,NA,NA,TRBV2,TGTGCCAGCAGTGAGGGGGCCGGGAGGGAGACCCAGTACTTC,CASSEGAGRETQYF
TRBJ1-2,NA,few,TRBV13,TGTGCCAGCAGCGCTCAGGGGAGCTATGGCTACACCTTC,CASSAQGSYGYTF
TRBJ1-2,NA,NA,TRBV19,TGTGCCAGTAGTATGGGCGGGGCGGATGGCTACACCTTC,CASSMGGADGYTF
TRBJ1-5,TRBD1,NA,TRBV7-2,TGTGCCAGCAGCTTGACACAGGGGGCAGGTCAGCCCCAGCATTTT,CASSLTQGAGQPQHF
TRBJ1-5,TRBD1,NA,TRBV6-2/TRBV6-3,TGTGCCAGCAGTTCAGCAGGGGGCGGTCAGCCCCAGCATTTT,CASSSAGGGQPQHF
TRBJ1-1,NA,NA,TRBV10-3,TGTGCCATCAGTGAGTCGAACGGAGGCCCGGCTTTCTTT,CAISESNGGPAFF
TRBJ2-5,NA,NA,TRBV18,TGTGCCAGCTCACCGCGAGGCCAGGAGACCCAGTACTTC,CASSPRGQETQYF
TRBJ2-2,TRBD1,NA,TRBV2,TGTGCCAGCAGTGAAGCTGGACAGGGGGTAAGAAACACCGGGGAGCTGTTTTTT,CASSEAGQGVRNTGELFF
TRBJ2-1,TRBD2,once,TRBV5-4,TGTGCCAGCAGCGTGAGTAGCGGGAGGGTCCTTCGTGAGCAGTTCTTC,CASSVSSGRVLREQFF
TRBJ1-3,TRBD1,NA,TRBV7-2,TGTGCCAGCAGCGCTAGGGACAGGGGGCTGGGAAACACCATATATTTT,CASSARDRGLGNTIYF
TRBJ2-3,NA,NA,TRBV7-3,TGTGCCAGCAGCTTTAGCGACAGCACAGATACGCAGTATTTT,CASSFSDSTDTQYF
TRBJ2-1,TRBD2,NA,TRBV7-9,TGTGCCAGCAGCAGGGGTAGCGGGACTTTTCTACCGGTTTACAATGAGCAGTTCTTC,CASSRGSGTFLPVYNEQFF
TRBJ2-1,TRBD2,NA,TRBV19,TGTGCCAGTAGTATTATAGCGGGAAGAAATTACCGGTCCTACAATGAGCAGTTCTTC,CASSIIAGRNYRSYNEQFF
TRBJ2-1,NA,NA,TRBV12-1,TGTGCCAGCAGCTCAACATCGATAGTACGGGTGTGGTATGAGCAGTTCTTC,CASSSTSIVRVWYEQFF
TRBJ2-1,TRBD2,NA,TRBV6-4,TGTGCCAGGAAGGCGGGGGGTTACAATGAGCAGTTCTTC,CARKAGGYNEQFF
TRBJ2-7,TRBD2,NA,TRBV28,TGTGCCAGCAGTTTACGCCCGGGACTAGCGCAGTCCTACGAGCAGTACTTC,CASSLRPGLAQSYEQYF
TRBJ1-2,NA,NA,TRBV24-1,TGTGCCACCAGTGGAGACAGCCTCTATGGCTACACCTTC,CATSGDSLYGYTF
TRBJ2-5,TRBD1,NA,TRBV2,TGTGCCAGCAGTGACTCTCTGGGGGGGACAGGGGCACTACCAGAGACCCAGTACTTC,CASSDSLGGTGALPETQYF
TRBJ2-3,TRBD2,NA,TRBV5-4,TGTGCCAGCAGCGCGGCGGGACTAGCGGGAGATTGGACGGACCCAGATACGCAGTATTTT,CASSAAGLAGDWTDPDTQYF
TRBJ2-5,NA,few,TRBV11-3,TGTGCCAGCAGCTTAGGCTTGACTAAGCGGGAGACCCAGTACTTC,CASSLGLTKRETQYF